This passage covers 16 T cell receptor beta chains from one sample sequenced in a study of blood T cell repertoires in COVID-19 (dated by TCRdb to 2019 to 2021). Libraries came from the immunoSEQ multiplex PCR assay. Held by TCRdb, this immuneACCESS table contains in-frame sequences only and omits some clones. Under half of the omission traces to an unresolved V gene where checked; the cause of the rest is unknown. This sample gives around 200,000 clones in total; around 81% of them show up just once. The ten largest make up approximately 4.4% of the sample. The sample taken for sequencing was peripheral blood. Source of these receptors: a man over 45 with active or convalescent COVID-19.

The V gene is TRBV5-5, the J gene TRBJ2-2; D uncertain. This CDR3 has 13 residues. Germline CDR1 is SGHKS and CDR2 is YYEKEE (reference sequence). Trimming took 2 bases from V and 6 from J, leaving 8 bases between them. CDR3 bases: TGTGCCAGCAGCTTCGGTGTTGCCGGGGAGCTGTTTTTT. Translation gives CASSFGVAGELFF.

This chain uses TRBV2 with TRBJ2-1; 8 bases map to TRBD1. The ends lost 4 bases at V and 6 bases at J; junction bases unmatched: 8. From germline, CDR1 is SNHLY and CDR2 FYNNEI. This CDR3 is 15 amino acids long. In DNA form, the CDR3 reads TGTGCCAGCAGTGCCGGACAGGGCGGAGGCAATGAGCAGTTCTTC. It specifies CASSAGQGGGNEQFF. The whole variable domain, remainder taken from reference TRBV2 and TRBJ2-1, is EPEVTQTPSHQVTQMGQEVILRCVPISNHLYFYWYRQILGQKVEFLVSFYNNEISEKSEIFDDQFSVERPDGSNFTLKIRSTKLEDSAMYFCASSAGQGGGNEQFFGPGTRLTVL.

The gene calls are TRBV19 and TRBJ1-1; D unclear. The CDR3 consists of 14 residues. With 7 bases removed from V and 0 bases from J, the gap between germline ends came to 12 bases. Germline values: CDR1 LNHDA, CDR2 SQIVND (reference sequence). CDR3 DNA sequence: TGTGCCAGTACCATCCCCCCCATGAACACTGAAGCTTTCTTT. Protein: CASTIPPMNTEAFF.

The chain is built from TRBV12-3 or TRBV12-4 and TRBJ1-2; 7 nucleotides match TRBD1. After removal of 3 bases from V and 7 bases from J, the junction contained 2 bases not matched to a gene. CDR3 size: 12 residues. This CDR3 reads CASSFDRAGYTF. CDR3 coding DNA: TGTGCCAGCAGTTTCGACAGGGCTGGCTACACCTTC.

CDR3 nucleotides: TGTGCCAGCTCGTACTCGGGACAGCCCCCACGCGAGCAGTTCTTC. It is translated as CASSYSGQPPREQFF. V and J are TRBV18 and TRBJ2-1; 7 bases are shared with TRBD1. This CDR3 has 15 residues. The J segment lost 10 bases and the V segment lost 6 bases, leaving 15 bases of the junction unmatched. From germline, CDR1 is KGHSH and CDR2 LQKENI.

The genes are TRBV19 and TRBJ1-1; D perhaps matches TRBD1 (6 bases). CDR1 is LNHDA and CDR2 is SQIVND in the germline V gene (reference sequence). This CDR3 comprises 14 residues. Trimming pared 5 bases from V and 3 bases from J, leaving 13 bases between. The DNA of the CDR3 is TGTGCCAGTAGTTCCGGGGGGCGCCACACTGAAGCTTTCTTT. Translating gives CASSSGGRHTEAFF.

The V and J genes are TRBV4-1 and TRBJ1-2; perhaps TRBD1 as D (5 bases). V lost 3 bases to trimming and J lost 6 bases, with 17 bases between them. This CDR3 is 15 amino acids long. Germline assignment: CDR1 MGHRA and CDR2 YSYEKL. CDR3 in amino acids: CASSHIQGVRDGYTF. In DNA form, the CDR3 reads TGCGCCAGCAGCCATATACAAGGGGTCAGGGATGGCTACACCTTC.

Comments on this clone: The sample carries other DNA sequences with the same CDR3. The chain combines TRBV5-6 with TRBJ1-2, with 7 bases lining up with TRBD1. The V and J ends lost 2 bases and 8 bases, in that order; junction bases with no gene match: 6. Germline V gives CDR1 SGHDT, CDR2 YYEEEE. The CDR3 extends over 13 amino acids. The CDR3 here is CASSFDRASGYTF. CDR3 DNA: TGTGCCAGCAGCTTTGACAGGGCAAGCGGCTACACCTTC.

The rearrangement uses TRBV9 and TRBJ1-2, with D uncertain. V shed 6 bases and J shed 0 bases, with 12 bases lying between them. The CDR3 has 14 residues. Germline CDR1 is SGDLS and CDR2 is YYNGEE. The chain's CDR3 is CASTQTGANYGYTF. CDR3 DNA sequence: TGTGCCAGCACCCAGACCGGGGCTAACTATGGCTACACCTTC.

The genes are TRBV14 and TRBJ1-6; tentative D call: TRBD1 (5 bases). This CDR3 is built from 15 residues. CDR1 is SGHDN, CDR2 FVKESK, per germline. V was trimmed by 3 bases and J by 6 bases, leaving 12 bases between them. The CDR3 region has the DNA TGTGCCAGCAGCCATAAAACGGGGGTTAATTCACCCCTCCACTTT. Protein: CASSHKTGVNSPLHF.

This chain uses TRBV18 with TRBJ1-1; 7 nucleotides agree with TRBD1. V was clipped by 3 bases and J by 2 bases; unmatched bases: 6. Germline loops: CDR1 KGHSH, CDR2 LQKENI. The CDR3 contains 15 residues. The CDR3 here is CASSPLTGYNTEAFF. The CDR3 DNA reads TGTGCCAGCTCACCTTTGACAGGGTACAACACTGAAGCTTTCTTT.

J is TRBJ2-7 and V is TRBV9; 7 bases match TRBD1. The CDR3 runs to 14 residues. V trimming: 2 bases; J trimming: 4 bases; junction bases outside the gene matches: 6. Per the germline V gene, CDR1 is SGDLS and CDR2 is YYNGEE. The CDR3 sequence is CASSVGLQGYEQYF. CDR3 nucleotide sequence: TGTGCCAGCAGCGTCGGGCTACAGGGGTACGAGCAGTACTTC.

The chain uses TRBV4-2 and TRBJ1-2; D unresolved. The CDR3 spans 15 residues. V lost 0 bases, J lost 7 bases, and 15 bases lay in between. Germline lookup yields CDR1 LGHNA and CDR2 YNFKEQ. CDR3 protein: CASSQDPGGEAGYTF. In nucleotides, the CDR3 is TGTGCCAGCAGCCAAGATCCCGGTGGGGAGGCTGGCTACACCTTC.

CDR3 DNA: TGTGCTAGTGGCCTCGGGGACACAGCAGGGCGGGTAAGGAATTCACCCCTCCACTTT. Translated, it gives CASGLGDTAGRVRNSPLHF. The chain has TRBV12-5 and TRBJ1-6; weak D call: TRBD1 (6 bases). This CDR3 is 19 amino acids long. The germline V and J ends were trimmed by 6 bases and 7 bases, with 28 bases remaining between them. Germline values: CDR1 LGHNT, CDR2 FRNRAP.

V usage is TRBV19 and J usage is TRBJ1-2; TRBD1 agrees at 7 bases. Looked up from germline, CDR1 is LNHDA and CDR2 is SQIVND (reference sequence). V lost 4 bases to trimming and J lost 4 bases; unmatched junction nucleotides: 9. The CDR3 loop spans 15 amino acids. The CDR3: CASSTMTGQGYGYTF. The CDR3 DNA reads TGTGCCAGTAGTACCATGACAGGGCAGGGCTATGGCTACACCTTC.

The chain employs TRBV12-3 or TRBV12-4 and TRBJ2-3, with TRBD2 as a possible D gene (6 bases). Trimming left V 7 bases short and J 3 bases short, with 8 bases between. The CDR3 extends over 12 amino acids. The CDR3 sequence is CASTRGTDTQYF. CDR3 DNA: TGTGCCAGCACCCGGGGGACAGATACGCAGTATTTT.